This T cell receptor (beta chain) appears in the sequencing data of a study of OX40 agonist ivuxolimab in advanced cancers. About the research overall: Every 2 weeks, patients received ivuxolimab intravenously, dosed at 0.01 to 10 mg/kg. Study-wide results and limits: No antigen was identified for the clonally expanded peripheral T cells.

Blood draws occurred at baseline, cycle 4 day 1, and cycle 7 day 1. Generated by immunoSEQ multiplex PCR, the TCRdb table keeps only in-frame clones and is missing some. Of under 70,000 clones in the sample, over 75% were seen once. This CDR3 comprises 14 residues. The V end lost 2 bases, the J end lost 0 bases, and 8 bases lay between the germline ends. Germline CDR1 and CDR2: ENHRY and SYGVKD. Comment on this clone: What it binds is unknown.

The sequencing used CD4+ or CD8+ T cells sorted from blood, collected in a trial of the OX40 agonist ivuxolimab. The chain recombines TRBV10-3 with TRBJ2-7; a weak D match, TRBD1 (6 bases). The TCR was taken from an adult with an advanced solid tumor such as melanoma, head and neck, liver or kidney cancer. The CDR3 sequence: CAISEDRSSYEQYF. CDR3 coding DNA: TGTGCCATCAGTGAGGACAGGTCCTCCTACGAGCAGTACTTC.